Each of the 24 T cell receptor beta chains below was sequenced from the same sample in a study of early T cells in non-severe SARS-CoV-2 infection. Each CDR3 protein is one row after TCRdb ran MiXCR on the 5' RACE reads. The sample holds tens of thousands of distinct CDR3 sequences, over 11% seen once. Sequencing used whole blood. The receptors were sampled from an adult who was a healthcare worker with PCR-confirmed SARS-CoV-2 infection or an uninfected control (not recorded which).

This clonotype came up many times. The CDR3 bases are TGTGCCAGCAGCTTGGGGACGACCGAGAACACTGAAGCTTTCTTT. Its translation is CASSLGTTENTEAFF. The chain is built from TRBV7-9 and TRBJ1-1, with a weak D call TRBD1 (5 bases). Germline CDR1 and CDR2: SEHNR and FQNEAQ (reference sequence). The CDR3 spans 15 residues. The ends were cut back, 3 bases at V and 1 base at J, with 12 bases in the middle.

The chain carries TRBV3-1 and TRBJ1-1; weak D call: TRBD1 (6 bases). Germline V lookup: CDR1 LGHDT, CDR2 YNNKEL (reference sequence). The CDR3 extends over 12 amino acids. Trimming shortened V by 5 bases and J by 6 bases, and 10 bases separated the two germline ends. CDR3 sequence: CASSGDRPEAFF. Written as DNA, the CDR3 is TGTGCCAGCAGCGGCGACAGGCCTGAAGCTTTCTTT.

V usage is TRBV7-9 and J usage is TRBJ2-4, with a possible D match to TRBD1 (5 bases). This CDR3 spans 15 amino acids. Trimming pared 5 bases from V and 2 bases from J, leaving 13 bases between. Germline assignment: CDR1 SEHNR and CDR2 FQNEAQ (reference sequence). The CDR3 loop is CASSPATDSKNIQYF. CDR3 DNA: TGTGCCAGCAGCCCGGCGACAGATTCCAAAAACATTCAGTACTTC.

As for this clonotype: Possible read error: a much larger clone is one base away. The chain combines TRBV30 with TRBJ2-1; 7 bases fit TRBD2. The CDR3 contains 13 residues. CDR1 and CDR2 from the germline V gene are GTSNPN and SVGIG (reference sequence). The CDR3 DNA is TGTGCCTGGAGTGTAGGGAGGGCCGATGAGCTGTTCTTC. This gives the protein CAWSVGRADELFF.

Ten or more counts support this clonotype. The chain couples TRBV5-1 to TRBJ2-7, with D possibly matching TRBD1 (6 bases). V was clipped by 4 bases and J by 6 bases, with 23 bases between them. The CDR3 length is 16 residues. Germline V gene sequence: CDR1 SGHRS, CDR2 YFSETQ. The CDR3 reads CASSLPPTGQGSEQYF. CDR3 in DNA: TGCGCCAGCAGCCTCCCCCCCACAGGCCAGGGGAGCGAGCAGTACTTC.

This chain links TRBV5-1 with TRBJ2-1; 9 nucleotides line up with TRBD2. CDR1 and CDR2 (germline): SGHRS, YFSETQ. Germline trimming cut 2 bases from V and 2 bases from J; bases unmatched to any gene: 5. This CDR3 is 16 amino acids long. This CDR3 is CASSFTSGYPYNEQFF. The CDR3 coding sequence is TGCGCCAGCAGCTTTACTAGCGGGTACCCCTACAATGAGCAGTTCTTC.

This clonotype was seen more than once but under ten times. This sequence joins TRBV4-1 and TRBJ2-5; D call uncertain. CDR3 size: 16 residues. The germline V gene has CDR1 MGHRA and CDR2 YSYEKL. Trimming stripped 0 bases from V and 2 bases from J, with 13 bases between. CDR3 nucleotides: TGCGCCAGCAGCCAAGATTTCCCCCAGCTACAAGAGACCCAGTACTTC. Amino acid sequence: CASSQDFPQLQETQYF.

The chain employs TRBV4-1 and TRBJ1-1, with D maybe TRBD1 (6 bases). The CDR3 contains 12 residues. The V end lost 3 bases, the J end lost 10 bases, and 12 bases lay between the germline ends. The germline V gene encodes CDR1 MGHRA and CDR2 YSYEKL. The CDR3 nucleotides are TGCGCCAGCAGCCATCTAGGGGGGGCAGCTTTCTTT. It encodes CASSHLGGAAFF.

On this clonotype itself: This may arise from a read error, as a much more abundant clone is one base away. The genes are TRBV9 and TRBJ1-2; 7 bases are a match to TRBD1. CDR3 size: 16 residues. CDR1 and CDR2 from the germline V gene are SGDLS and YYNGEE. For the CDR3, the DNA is TGTACCAGCAGCGCAAGACAGGGAATCATTAACTATGGCTACACCTTC. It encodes CTSSARQGIINYGYTF.

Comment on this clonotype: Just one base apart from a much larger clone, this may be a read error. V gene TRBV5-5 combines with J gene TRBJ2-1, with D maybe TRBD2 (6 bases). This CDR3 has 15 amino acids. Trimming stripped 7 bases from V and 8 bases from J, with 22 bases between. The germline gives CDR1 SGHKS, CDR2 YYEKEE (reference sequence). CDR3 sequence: CASSFPGLPEDEQFF. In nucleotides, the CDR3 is TGTGCCAGCTCCTTCCCGGGACTCCCCGAGGATGAGCAGTTCTTC.

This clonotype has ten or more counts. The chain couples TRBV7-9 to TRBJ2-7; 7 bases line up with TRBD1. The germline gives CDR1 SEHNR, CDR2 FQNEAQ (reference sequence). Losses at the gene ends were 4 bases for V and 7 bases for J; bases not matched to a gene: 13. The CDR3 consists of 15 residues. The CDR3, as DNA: TGTGCCAGCAGCTCCTACTCCGGACAGGAGAGTGAGCAGTACTTC. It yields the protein CASSSYSGQESEQYF.

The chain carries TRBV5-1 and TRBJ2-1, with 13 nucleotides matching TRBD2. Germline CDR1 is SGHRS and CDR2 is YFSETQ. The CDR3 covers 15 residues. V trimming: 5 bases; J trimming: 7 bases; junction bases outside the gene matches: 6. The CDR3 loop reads CASRTGLAGVNEQFF. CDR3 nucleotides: TGCGCCAGCAGAACCGGACTAGCGGGGGTTAATGAGCAGTTCTTC.

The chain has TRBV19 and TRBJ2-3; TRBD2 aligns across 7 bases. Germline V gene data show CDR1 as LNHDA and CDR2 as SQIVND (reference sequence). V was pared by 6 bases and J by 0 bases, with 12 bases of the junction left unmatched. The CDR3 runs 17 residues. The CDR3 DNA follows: TGTGCCAGTAGCCCCCAAGTGGCGGGAGCTAGCACAGATACGCAGTATTTT. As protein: CASSPQVAGASTDTQYF.

CDR3 in amino acids: CASSFPGQETQYF. CDR3 nucleotide sequence: TGTGCCAGCAGTTTCCCGGGTCAAGAGACCCAGTACTTC. The V and J genes are TRBV28 and TRBJ2-5, with unresolved D. The germline V gene has CDR1 MDHEN and CDR2 SYDVKM. The CDR3 consists of 13 residues. The V and J ends lost 3 bases and 2 bases respectively, with 7 bases between them.

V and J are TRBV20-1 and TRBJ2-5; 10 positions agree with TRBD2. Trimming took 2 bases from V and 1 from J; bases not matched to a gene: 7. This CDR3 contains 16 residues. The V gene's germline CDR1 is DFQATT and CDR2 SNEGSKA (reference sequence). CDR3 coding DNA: TGCAGTGCTAGACCGCGGGGACTAGCGTCCCAAGAGACCCAGTACTTC. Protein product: CSARPRGLASQETQYF.

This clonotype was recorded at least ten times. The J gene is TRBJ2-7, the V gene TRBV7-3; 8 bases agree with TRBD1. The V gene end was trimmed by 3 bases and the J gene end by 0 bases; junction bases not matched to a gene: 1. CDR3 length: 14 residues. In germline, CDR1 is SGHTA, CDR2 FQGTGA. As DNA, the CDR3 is TGTGCCAGCAGCTTCGGACAGGGCTCCTACGAGCAGTACTTC. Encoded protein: CASSFGQGSYEQYF.

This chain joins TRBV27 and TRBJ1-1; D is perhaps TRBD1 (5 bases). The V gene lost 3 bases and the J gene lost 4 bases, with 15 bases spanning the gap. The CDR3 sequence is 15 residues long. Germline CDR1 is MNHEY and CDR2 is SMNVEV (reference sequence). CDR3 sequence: CASSFGFGGGTEAFF. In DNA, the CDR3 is TGTGCCAGCAGTTTTGGCTTCGGGGGAGGCACTGAAGCTTTCTTT.

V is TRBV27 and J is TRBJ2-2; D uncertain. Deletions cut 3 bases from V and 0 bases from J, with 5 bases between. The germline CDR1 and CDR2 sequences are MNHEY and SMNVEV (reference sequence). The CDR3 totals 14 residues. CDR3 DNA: TGTGCCAGCAGTTTTCGCCCGAACACCGGGGAGCTGTTTTTT. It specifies CASSFRPNTGELFF.

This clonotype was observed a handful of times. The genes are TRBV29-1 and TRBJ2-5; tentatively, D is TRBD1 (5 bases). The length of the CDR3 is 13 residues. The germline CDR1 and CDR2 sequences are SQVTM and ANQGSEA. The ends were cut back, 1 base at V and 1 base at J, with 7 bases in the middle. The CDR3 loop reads CSVEGGSQETQYF. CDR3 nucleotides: TGCAGCGTTGAAGGGGGCTCCCAAGAGACCCAGTACTTC.

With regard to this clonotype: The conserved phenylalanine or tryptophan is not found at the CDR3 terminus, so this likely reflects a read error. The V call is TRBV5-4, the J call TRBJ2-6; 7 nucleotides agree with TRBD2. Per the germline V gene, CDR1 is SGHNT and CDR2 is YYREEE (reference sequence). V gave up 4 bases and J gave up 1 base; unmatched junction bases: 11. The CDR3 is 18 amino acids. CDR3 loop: CASSRSTSSLSGANVLTS. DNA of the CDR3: TGTGCCAGCAGCCGATCGACTAGCTCTCTGTCTGGGGCCAACGTCCTGACTTCC.

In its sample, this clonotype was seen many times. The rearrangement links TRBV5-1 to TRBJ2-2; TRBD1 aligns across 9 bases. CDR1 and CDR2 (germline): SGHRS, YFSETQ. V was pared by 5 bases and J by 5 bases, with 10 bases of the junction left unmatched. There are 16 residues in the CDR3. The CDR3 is CASRLRGTGLTGELFF. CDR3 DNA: TGCGCCAGCAGACTCCGAGGGACAGGGCTTACCGGGGAGCTGTTTTTT.

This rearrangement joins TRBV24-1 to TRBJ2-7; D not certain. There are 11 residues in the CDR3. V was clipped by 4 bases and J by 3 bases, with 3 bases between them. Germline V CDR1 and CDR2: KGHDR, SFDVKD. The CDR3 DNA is TGTGCCACCAGTGACGGCTACGAGCAGTACTTC. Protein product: CATSDGYEQYF.

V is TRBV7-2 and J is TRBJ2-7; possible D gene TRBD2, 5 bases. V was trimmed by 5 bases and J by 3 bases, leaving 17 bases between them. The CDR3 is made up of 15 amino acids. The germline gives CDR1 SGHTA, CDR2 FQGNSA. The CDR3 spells CASSPWEPGIYEQYF. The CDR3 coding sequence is TGTGCCAGCAGCCCCTGGGAGCCGGGCATCTACGAGCAGTACTTC. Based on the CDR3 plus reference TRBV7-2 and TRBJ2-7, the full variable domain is GAGVSQSPSNKVTEKGKDVELRCDPISGHTALYWYRQSLGQGLEFLIYFQGNSAPDKSGLPSDRFSAERTGGSVSTLTIQRTQQEDSAVYLCASSPWEPGIYEQYFGPGTRLTVT.

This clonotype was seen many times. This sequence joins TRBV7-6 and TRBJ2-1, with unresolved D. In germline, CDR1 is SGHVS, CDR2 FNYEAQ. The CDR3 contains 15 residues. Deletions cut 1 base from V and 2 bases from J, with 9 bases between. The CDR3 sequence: CASSLEVEAYNEQFF. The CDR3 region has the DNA TGTGCCAGCAGCTTAGAAGTCGAGGCCTACAATGAGCAGTTCTTC.